The text below deals with one T cell receptor beta chain. Sequencing was performed with immunoSEQ multiplex PCR; in TCRdb, only in-frame clones are kept and a portion is missing. The sample contains approximately 12,000 clones, less than 95% of which appear only once. This record belongs to a study of control samples from healthy donors and cancer patients. Per germline, CDR1 LGHDT and CDR2 YNNKEL (reference sequence). V was clipped by 4 bases and J by 3 bases; unmatched bases: 7. The CDR3 length is 15 residues. This chain connects TRBV3-1 (or the pseudogene TRBV3-2) to TRBJ2-7, with 9 bases matching TRBD1. The sequence came from a man between 70 and 80 years old with head and neck cancer. Sample: PBMCs. DNA for the CDR3: TGTGCCAGCAGCCTAGGGACAGGGATATACTACGAGCAGTACTTC. Protein sequence: CASSLGTGIYYEQYF.